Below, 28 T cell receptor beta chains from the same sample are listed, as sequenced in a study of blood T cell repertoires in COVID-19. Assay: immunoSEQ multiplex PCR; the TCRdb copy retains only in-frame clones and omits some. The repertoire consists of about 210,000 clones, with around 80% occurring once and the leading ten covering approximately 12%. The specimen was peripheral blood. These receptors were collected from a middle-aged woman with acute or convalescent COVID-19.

DNA for the CDR3: TGTGCCAGCCCTGGGGGGGGCTACACCTTC. It codes for CASPGGGYTF. This chain links TRBV2 with TRBJ1-2, with D possibly matching TRBD1 (5 bases). Trimming shortened V by 8 bases and J by 8 bases, and 9 bases separated the two germline ends. In germline, CDR1 is SNHLY, CDR2 FYNNEI. CDR3 length equals 10 residues.

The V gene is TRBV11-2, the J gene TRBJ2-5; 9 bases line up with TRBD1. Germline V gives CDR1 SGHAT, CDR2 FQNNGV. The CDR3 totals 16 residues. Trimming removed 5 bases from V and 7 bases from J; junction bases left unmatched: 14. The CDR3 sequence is CASSARGRTGAGTQYF. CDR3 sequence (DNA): TGTGCCAGCAGCGCAAGAGGGCGGACAGGGGCGGGGACCCAGTACTTC.

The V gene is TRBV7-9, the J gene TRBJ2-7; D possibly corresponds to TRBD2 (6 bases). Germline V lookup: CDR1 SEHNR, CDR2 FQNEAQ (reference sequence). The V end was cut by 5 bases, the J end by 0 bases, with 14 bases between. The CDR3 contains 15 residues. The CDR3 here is CASSPVVGSSYEQYF. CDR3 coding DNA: TGTGCCAGCAGCCCGGTGGTCGGGAGCTCCTACGAGCAGTACTTC.

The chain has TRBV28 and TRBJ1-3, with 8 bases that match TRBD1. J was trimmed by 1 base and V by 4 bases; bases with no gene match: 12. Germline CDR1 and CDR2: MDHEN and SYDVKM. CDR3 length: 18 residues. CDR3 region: CASSSRQTTGASGNTIYF. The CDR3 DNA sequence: TGTGCCAGCAGTTCCCGCCAAACGACAGGGGCATCTGGAAACACCATATATTTT.

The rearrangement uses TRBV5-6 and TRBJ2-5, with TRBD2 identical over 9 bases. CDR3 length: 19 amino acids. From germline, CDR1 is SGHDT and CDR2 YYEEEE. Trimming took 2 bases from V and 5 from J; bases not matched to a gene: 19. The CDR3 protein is CASSFLTSGRGGRSETQYF. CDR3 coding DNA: TGTGCCAGCAGCTTCTTGACTAGCGGTAGGGGAGGGAGGTCGGAGACCCAGTACTTC.

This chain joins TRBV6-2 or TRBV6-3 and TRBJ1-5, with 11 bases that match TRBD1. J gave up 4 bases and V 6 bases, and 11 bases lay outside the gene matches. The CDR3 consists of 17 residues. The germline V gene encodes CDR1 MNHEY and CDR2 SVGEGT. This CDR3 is CASSSIRDRGGNQPQHF. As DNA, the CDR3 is TGTGCCAGCAGCTCAATCCGGGACAGGGGGGGAAATCAGCCCCAGCATTTT.

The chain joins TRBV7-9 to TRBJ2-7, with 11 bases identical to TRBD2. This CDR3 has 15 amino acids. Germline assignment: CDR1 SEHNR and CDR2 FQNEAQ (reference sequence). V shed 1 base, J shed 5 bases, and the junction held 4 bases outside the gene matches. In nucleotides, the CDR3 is TGTGCCAGCAGCTTAGAACTAGCGGGAGTCAACGAGCAGTACTTC. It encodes CASSLELAGVNEQYF.

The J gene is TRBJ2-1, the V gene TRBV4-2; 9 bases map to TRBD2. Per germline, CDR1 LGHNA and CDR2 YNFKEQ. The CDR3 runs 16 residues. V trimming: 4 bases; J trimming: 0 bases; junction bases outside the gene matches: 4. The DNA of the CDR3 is TGTGCCAGCAGCCCCGGGACTAGCACCTCCTACAATGAGCAGTTCTTC. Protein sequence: CASSPGTSTSYNEQFF.

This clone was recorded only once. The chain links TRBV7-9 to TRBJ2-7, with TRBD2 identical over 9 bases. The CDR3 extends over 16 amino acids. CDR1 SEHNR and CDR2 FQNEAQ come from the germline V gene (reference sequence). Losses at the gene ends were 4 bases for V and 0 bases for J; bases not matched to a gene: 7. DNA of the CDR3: TGTGCCAGCAGCTCTCCATCTAGCGGGATCTCCTACGAGCAGTACTTC. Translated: CASSSPSSGISYEQYF.

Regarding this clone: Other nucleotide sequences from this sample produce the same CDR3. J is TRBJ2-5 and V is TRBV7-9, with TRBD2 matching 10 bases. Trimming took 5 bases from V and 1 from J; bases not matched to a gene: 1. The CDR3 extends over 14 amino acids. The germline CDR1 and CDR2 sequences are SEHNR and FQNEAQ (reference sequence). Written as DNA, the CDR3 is TGTGCCAGCAGCCGGACTAGCGGCCAAGAGACCCAGTACTTC. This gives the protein CASSRTSGQETQYF.

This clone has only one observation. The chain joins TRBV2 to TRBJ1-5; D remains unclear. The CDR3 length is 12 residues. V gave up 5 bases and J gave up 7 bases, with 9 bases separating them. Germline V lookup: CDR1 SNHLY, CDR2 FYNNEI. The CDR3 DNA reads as TGTGCCAGCAGTCCCGAGGGCCAGCCCCAGCATTTT. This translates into CASSPEGQPQHF.

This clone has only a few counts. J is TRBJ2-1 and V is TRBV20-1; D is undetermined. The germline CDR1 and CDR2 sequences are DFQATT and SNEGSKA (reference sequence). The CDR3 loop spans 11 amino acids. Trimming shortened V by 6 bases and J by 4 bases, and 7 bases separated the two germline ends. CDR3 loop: CSASYYNEQFF. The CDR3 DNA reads TGCAGTGCCAGTTATTACAATGAGCAGTTCTTC.

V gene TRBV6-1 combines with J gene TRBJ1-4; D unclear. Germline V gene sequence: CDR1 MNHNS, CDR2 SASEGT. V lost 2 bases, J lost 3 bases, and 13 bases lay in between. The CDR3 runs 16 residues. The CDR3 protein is CASSEPGYGANEKLFF. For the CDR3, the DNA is TGTGCCAGCAGTGAACCCGGGTATGGAGCTAATGAAAAACTGTTTTTT.

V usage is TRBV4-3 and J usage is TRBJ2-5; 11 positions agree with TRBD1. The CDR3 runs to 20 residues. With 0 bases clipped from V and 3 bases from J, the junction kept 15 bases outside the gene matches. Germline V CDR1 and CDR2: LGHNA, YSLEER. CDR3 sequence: CASSQEVVRTGGGREETQYF. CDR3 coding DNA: TGCGCCAGCAGCCAAGAAGTAGTGAGGACAGGGGGCGGTAGGGAAGAGACCCAGTACTTC.

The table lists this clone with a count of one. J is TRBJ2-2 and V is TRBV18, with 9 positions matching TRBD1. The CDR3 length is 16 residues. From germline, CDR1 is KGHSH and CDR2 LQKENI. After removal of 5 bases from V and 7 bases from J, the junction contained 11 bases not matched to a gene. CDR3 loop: CASSRTGTGNIGELFF. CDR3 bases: TGTGCCAGCTCAAGAACCGGGACAGGGAATATCGGGGAGCTGTTTTTT. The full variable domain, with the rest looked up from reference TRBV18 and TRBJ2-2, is NAGVMQNPRHLVRRRGQEARLRCSPMKGHSHVYWYRQLPEEGLKFMVYLQKENIIDESGMPKERFSAEFPKEGPSILRIQQVVRGDSAAYFCASSRTGTGNIGELFFGEGSRLTVL.

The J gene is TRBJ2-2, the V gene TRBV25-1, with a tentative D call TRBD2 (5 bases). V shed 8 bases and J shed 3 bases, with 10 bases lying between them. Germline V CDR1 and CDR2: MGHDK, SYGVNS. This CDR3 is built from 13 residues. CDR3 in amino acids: CASLRTDTGELFF. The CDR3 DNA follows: TGTGCCAGCCTTCGGACTGACACCGGGGAGCTGTTTTTT.

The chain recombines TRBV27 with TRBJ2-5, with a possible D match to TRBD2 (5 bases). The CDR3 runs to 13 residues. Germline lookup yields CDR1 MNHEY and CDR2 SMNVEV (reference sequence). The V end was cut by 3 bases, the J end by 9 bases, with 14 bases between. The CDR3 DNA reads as TGTGCCAGCAGTTTTCAGGCTAGCTCGGCCCAGTACTTC. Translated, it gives CASSFQASSAQYF.

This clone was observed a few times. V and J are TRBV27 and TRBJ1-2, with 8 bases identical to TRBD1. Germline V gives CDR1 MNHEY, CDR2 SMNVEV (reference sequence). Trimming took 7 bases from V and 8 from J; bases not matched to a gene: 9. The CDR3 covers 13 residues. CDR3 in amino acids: CASTSGAGGGYTF. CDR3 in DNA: TGTGCCAGCACTAGCGGGGCAGGGGGCGGCTACACCTTC.

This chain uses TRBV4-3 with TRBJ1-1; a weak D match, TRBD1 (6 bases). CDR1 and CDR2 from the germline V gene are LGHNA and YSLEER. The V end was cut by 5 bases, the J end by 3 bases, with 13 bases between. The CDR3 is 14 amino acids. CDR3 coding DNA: TGCGCCAGCAGCTTAGGGGGGGTGGACACTGAAGCTTTCTTT. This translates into CASSLGGVDTEAFF.

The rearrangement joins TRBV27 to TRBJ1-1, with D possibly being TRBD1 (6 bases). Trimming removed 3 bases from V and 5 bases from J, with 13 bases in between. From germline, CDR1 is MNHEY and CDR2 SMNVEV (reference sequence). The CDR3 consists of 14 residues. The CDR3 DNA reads TGTGCCAGCAGTTTCAGGGGCACGGGAACTGAAGCTTTCTTT. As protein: CASSFRGTGTEAFF.

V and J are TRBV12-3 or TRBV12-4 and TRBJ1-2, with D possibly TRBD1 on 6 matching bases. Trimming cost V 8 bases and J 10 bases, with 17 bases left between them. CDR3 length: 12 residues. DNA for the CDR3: TGTGCCAGCGGGGTATACAGGGCTTACTACACCTTC. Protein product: CASGVYRAYYTF.

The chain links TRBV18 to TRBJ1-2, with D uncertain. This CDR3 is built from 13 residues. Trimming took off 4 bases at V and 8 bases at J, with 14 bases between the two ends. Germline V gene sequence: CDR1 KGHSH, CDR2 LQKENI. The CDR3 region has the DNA TGTGCCAGCTCACTAAAAACAGAAAGAGGCTACACCTTC. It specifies CASSLKTERGYTF.

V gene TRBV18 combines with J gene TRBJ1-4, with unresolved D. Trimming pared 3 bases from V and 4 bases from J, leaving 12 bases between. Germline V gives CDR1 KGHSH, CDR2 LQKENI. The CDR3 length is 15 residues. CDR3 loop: CASSPYQQNNEKLFF. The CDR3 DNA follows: TGTGCCAGCTCACCTTACCAACAGAATAATGAAAAACTGTTTTTT.

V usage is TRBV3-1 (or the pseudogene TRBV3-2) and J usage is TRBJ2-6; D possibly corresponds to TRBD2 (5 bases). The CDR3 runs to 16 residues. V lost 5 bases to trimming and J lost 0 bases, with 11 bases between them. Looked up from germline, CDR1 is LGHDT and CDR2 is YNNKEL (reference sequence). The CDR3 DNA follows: TGTGCCAGCAGCTTCCGGGGTAGCTCTGGGGCCAACGTCCTGACTTTC. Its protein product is CASSFRGSSGANVLTF.

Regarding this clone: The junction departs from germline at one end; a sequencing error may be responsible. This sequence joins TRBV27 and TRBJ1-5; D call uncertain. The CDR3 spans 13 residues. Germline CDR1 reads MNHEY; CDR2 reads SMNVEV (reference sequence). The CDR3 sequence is CASSTDPYQAQHF. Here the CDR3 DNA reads TGTGCCAGCAGCACTGACCCGTATCAGGCCCAGCATTTT.

CDR3 protein: CATSEQGWETQYF. DNA of the CDR3: TGTGCCACCAGTGAGCAGGGGTGGGAGACCCAGTACTTC. The gene calls are TRBV24-1 and TRBJ2-5; a weak D match, TRBD1 (6 bases). V lost 4 bases, J lost 5 bases, and 10 bases lay in between. The CDR3 loop spans 13 amino acids. Germline assignment: CDR1 KGHDR and CDR2 SFDVKD.

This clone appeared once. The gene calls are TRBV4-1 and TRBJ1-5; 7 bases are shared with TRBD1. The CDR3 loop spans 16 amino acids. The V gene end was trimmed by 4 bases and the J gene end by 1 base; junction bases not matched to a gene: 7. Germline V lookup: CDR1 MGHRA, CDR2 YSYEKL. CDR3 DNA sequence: TGCGCCAGCAGCCTACGAGACAGGGAGAGCAATCAGCCCCAGCATTTT. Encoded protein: CASSLRDRESNQPQHF.

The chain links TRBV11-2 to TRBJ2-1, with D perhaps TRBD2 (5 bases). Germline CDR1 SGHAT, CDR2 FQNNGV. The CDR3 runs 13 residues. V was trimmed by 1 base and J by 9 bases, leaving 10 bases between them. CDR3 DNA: TGTGCCAGCAGCTTAGGGCGGGCGCCTGAGCAGTTCTTC. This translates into CASSLGRAPEQFF.